This T cell receptor (beta chain) derives from a study of T cells in Graves' hyperthyroidism and ophthalmopathy. Study at large: Pretreatment peripheral blood was obtained at initial diagnosis. Study-wide points: Before onset, ophthalmopathy was predicted by the model a median approximately 6.7 months earlier. In blood, most of the thyroid clonotypes expanded above 0.001 were also present.

It was RNA transcripts that yielded the amplified TCR beta CDR3 regions. When the TCR CDR3 underwent first-round RT-PCR, the HTBI primer set was used. TCRdb called the multiplex PCR reads again in MiXCR, with one record for every CDR3 protein. The sample carries hundreds of thousands of distinct CDR3 sequences, over 15% recorded once. Comments on this clonotype: Its target is not known.

There are 13 residues in the CDR3. V was pared by 4 bases and J by 1 base, with 7 bases between. Germline values: CDR1 LNHDA, CDR2 SQIVND (reference sequence). Pregnant or lactating patients were excluded, as were those with uncontrolled infection or other autoimmune disease. Sequencing was carried out using blood. This chain connects TRBV19 to TRBJ1-1, with D unresolved. This sequence was found in a woman in her fifties or sixties with Graves' ophthalmopathy. The CDR3 here is CASSRTSNTEAFF. As DNA, the CDR3 is TGTGCCAGTAGTAGGACTTCGAACACTGAAGCTTTCTTT.